The 20 T cell receptor beta chains below all came from one sample that was sequenced in a study of technical replicates of blood from a few donors. The table came from immunoSEQ multiplex PCR; TCRdb's copy has only in-frame clones and leaves some out. The sample has roughly 72,000 clones, roughly 96% seen once. The specimen sequenced was T cells isolated from PBMCs. These receptors were collected from a human donor in good health.

The chain links TRBV27 to TRBJ2-2, with D unclear. V was shortened by 8 bases and J by 2 bases, with 6 bases between the two germline ends. This CDR3 region has 12 residues. Germline V gene lookup returns CDR1 MNHEY and CDR2 SMNVEV (reference sequence). The CDR3 reads CASLRNTGELFF. CDR3 nucleotide sequence: TGTGCCAGCCTACGAAACACCGGGGAGCTGTTTTTT.

The chain carries TRBV30 and TRBJ2-5, with 8 bases identical to TRBD1. Trimming at V came to 8 bases and at J to 5 bases, leaving 10 bases not matched to a gene. CDR1 and CDR2 (germline): GTSNPN, SVGIG (reference sequence). The length of the CDR3 is 13 residues. CDR3 sequence reads: CARGQGARETQYF. CDR3 DNA sequence: TGTGCCCGAGGTCAGGGGGCGCGGGAGACCCAGTACTTC.

The chain has TRBV5-4 and TRBJ2-7; no clear D. CDR3 length: 14 amino acids. Trimming left V 4 bases short and J 2 bases short, with 13 bases between. Germline V gene data show CDR1 as SGHNT and CDR2 as YYREEE (reference sequence). The CDR3 sequence is CASSRNIGTYEQYF. The CDR3 region has the DNA TGTGCCAGCAGCCGTAATATCGGTACCTACGAGCAGTACTTC.

V and J are TRBV30 and TRBJ1-4; D is undetermined. V lost 0 bases to trimming and J lost 8 bases, with 16 bases between them. The CDR3 runs 15 residues. CDR1 is GTSNPN, CDR2 SVGIG, per germline (reference sequence). CDR3 sequence (DNA): TGTGCCTGGAGTGTACTGACGGGAGCCCCGGAAAAACTGTTTTTT. This gives the protein CAWSVLTGAPEKLFF.

The gene calls are TRBV5-4 and TRBJ1-2; D not resolved. CDR1 and CDR2 from the germline V gene are SGHNT and YYREEE (reference sequence). With 2 bases removed from V and 5 bases from J, the gap between germline ends came to 13 bases. The CDR3 length is 14 residues. The CDR3 nucleotides are TGTGCCAGCAGCTTAGTGGACTTTCCTTATGGCTACACCTTC. Translated: CASSLVDFPYGYTF.

The chain couples TRBV7-9 to TRBJ2-1, with a possible D match to TRBD1 (5 bases). The V end was cut by 8 bases, the J end by 4 bases, with 9 bases between. The CDR3 totals 12 residues. Looked up from germline, CDR1 is SEHNR and CDR2 is FQNEAQ (reference sequence). CDR3 sequence (DNA): TGTGCCAGCCCGGACAAATACAATGAGCAGTTCTTC. It is translated as CASPDKYNEQFF.

V gene TRBV2 combines with J gene TRBJ1-5; TRBD1 matches at 7 bases. The J segment lost 7 bases and the V segment lost 8 bases, leaving 11 bases of the junction unmatched. Germline V gene data show CDR1 as SNHLY and CDR2 as FYNNEI. The CDR3 consists of 14 residues. The CDR3 is CASQPGQLGQPQHF. The DNA for the CDR3 is TGTGCCAGCCAGCCGGGACAGCTAGGACAGCCCCAGCATTTT.

The gene calls are TRBV4-3 and TRBJ2-7, with 7 bases identical to TRBD2. CDR1 and CDR2 from the germline V gene are LGHNA and YSLEER. The CDR3 runs 14 residues. J lost 5 bases, V lost 1 base, and 5 bases had no gene match. CDR3 sequence reads: CASSQVGGSNEQYF. The CDR3 DNA reads TGCGCCAGCAGCCAAGTGGGCGGGAGTAACGAGCAGTACTTC.

This clone was seen only once. The chain carries TRBV12-5 and TRBJ2-3, with 8 bases that match TRBD2. CDR1 is LGHNT, CDR2 FRNRAP, per germline. The CDR3 is 16 amino acids. With 1 base clipped from V and 2 bases from J, the junction kept 5 bases outside the gene matches. The CDR3 loop is CASGLGYSGITDTQYF. CDR3 sequence (DNA): TGTGCTAGTGGTTTGGGATATAGCGGGATCACAGATACGCAGTATTTT.

With respect to this clone: The CDR3 end shows no conserved phenylalanine or tryptophan, and so a read error is likely. The DNA is omitted, as the CDR3 cannot be located on it reliably, and the CDR3 follows TCRdb's listing. CDR3 loop: CASSGGRDSRLGRVRI. V usage is TRBV6-1 and J usage is TRBJ2-7; the DNA was not compared with TRBD2, the D call given in the table. CDR1 is MNHNS, CDR2 SASEGT, per germline. The CDR3 is made up of 16 amino acids, end residues included.

The chain recombines TRBV4-3 with TRBJ1-4; TRBD1 is a possible D gene (5 bases). Trimming shortened V by 1 base and J by 4 bases, and 16 bases separated the two germline ends. The CDR3 is 17 amino acids. CDR1 and CDR2 (germline): LGHNA, YSLEER. The CDR3 nucleotides read TGCGCCAGCAGCCAAGCGGTTTCGGGCAGGGTTAATGAAAAACTGTTTTTT. Its protein product is CASSQAVSGRVNEKLFF.

This clone was observed once. The V gene is TRBV13, the J gene TRBJ2-4; D may be TRBD1 (6 bases). V lost 5 bases and J lost 0, with 14 bases in between. Germline CDR1 reads PRHDT; CDR2 reads FYEKMQ (reference sequence). CDR3 size: 16 residues. CDR3 in amino acids: CASSRGGPLAKNIQYF. CDR3 nucleotides: TGTGCCAGCAGCCGAGGGGGACCACTAGCCAAAAACATTCAGTACTTC.

The chain uses TRBV11-2 and TRBJ2-7, with TRBD1 identical over 7 bases. The CDR3 length is 16 residues. Germline trimming cut 5 bases from V and 2 bases from J; bases unmatched to any gene: 12. Germline V lookup: CDR1 SGHAT, CDR2 FQNNGV. The CDR3 here is CASSPRLGTDTYEQYF. DNA of the CDR3: TGTGCCAGCAGCCCTAGACTCGGGACAGACACCTACGAGCAGTACTTC. Filled out from reference TRBV11-2 and TRBJ2-7, the complete variable domain reads EAGVAQSPRYKIIEKRQSVAFWCNPISGHATLYWYQQILGQGPKLLIQFQNNGVVDDSQLPKDRFSAERLKGVDSTLKIQPAKLEDSAVYLCASSPRLGTDTYEQYFGPGTRLTVT.

This chain links TRBV9 with TRBJ1-5; 10 bases map to TRBD1. The V gene's germline CDR1 is SGDLS and CDR2 YYNGEE. The CDR3 runs 16 residues. V trimming: 3 bases; J trimming: 3 bases; junction bases outside the gene matches: 6. CDR3 amino acids: CASSAGGQGINQPQHF. CDR3 nucleotide sequence: TGTGCCAGCAGCGCCGGGGGACAGGGGATCAATCAGCCCCAGCATTTT.

The chain combines TRBV9 with TRBJ1-1; D is undetermined. CDR3 size: 16 residues. V was cut by 0 bases and J by 1 base, with 13 bases left in between. Looked up from germline, CDR1 is SGDLS and CDR2 is YYNGEE. CDR3 loop: CASSVGRATRNTEAFF. DNA of the CDR3: TGTGCCAGCAGCGTAGGGAGGGCAACTAGGAACACTGAAGCTTTCTTT.

This clone is a singleton in its sample. The gene calls are TRBV18 and TRBJ1-1, with TRBD1 matching 12 bases. Germline CDR1 KGHSH, CDR2 LQKENI. With V trimmed by 6 bases and J by 5 bases, 10 bases remained unmatched. The CDR3 runs to 16 residues. The CDR3 region is CASSPLGTGGNTEAFF. DNA of the CDR3: TGTGCCAGCTCCCCCCTGGGGACAGGGGGCAATACTGAAGCTTTCTTT.

This clone was seen only once. The rearrangement uses TRBV6-1 and TRBJ2-1, with 9 bases aligning to TRBD1. V shed 9 bases and J 7 bases; nucleotides not matched to a gene: 7. The CDR3 extends over 13 amino acids. Per germline, CDR1 MNHNS and CDR2 SASEGT. CDR3 in amino acids: CASGYRGPNEQFF. In DNA, the CDR3 is TGTGCCAGTGGCTACAGGGGGCCGAATGAGCAGTTCTTC.

The chain carries TRBV28 and TRBJ1-1; D gene unclear. V was cut by 4 bases and J by 3 bases, with 6 bases left in between. In germline, CDR1 is MDHEN, CDR2 SYDVKM. The CDR3 is 12 residues long. Here the CDR3 DNA reads TGTGCCAGCAGTTCCCACTACACTGAAGCTTTCTTT. As protein: CASSSHYTEAFF.

This chain connects TRBV30 to TRBJ1-3, with TRBD1 as a possible D gene (5 bases). The CDR3 runs to 14 residues. Germline V CDR1 and CDR2: GTSNPN, SVGIG (reference sequence). Trimming stripped 6 bases from V and 3 bases from J, with 15 bases between. The CDR3 loop is CACVDSDHGNTIYF. The CDR3 coding sequence is TGTGCCTGCGTAGACAGTGACCATGGAAACACCATATATTTT.

The V call is TRBV7-2, the J call TRBJ1-5; 10 bases are a match to TRBD1. V trimming: 1 base; J trimming: 2 bases; junction bases outside the gene matches: 2. CDR3 length equals 16 residues. CDR1 and CDR2 (germline): SGHTA, FQGNSA. In nucleotides, the CDR3 is TGTGCCAGCAGCTTAGTGGGGACAGGGGGCAATCAGCCCCAGCATTTT. It translates to CASSLVGTGGNQPQHF. The whole variable domain, remainder taken from reference TRBV7-2 and TRBJ1-5, is GAGVSQSPSNKVTEKGKDVELRCDPISGHTALYWYRQSLGQGLEFLIYFQGNSAPDKSGLPSDRFSAERTGGSVSTLTIQRTQQEDSAVYLCASSLVGTGGNQPQHFGDGTRLSIL.